The clone carrying this TCR beta chain was picked up many times. Its antigen is currently unknown. The data derive from a study of T cells in Graves' hyperthyroidism and ophthalmopathy. Findings and caveats of the study: Ophthalmopathy was told apart from stable hyperthyroidism by a 13 V-J model. In blood, most of the thyroid clonotypes expanded above 0.001 were also present.

The investigators amplified TCR beta CDR3 regions from RNA transcripts. Carried out on the TCR CDR3, a first-round RT-PCR used the HTBI primer set. In TCRdb, the multiplex PCR reads were re-called with MiXCR into one record per CDR3 protein. The table includes over 450,000 distinct CDR3 sequences, 15% to 20% detected once. CDR3 size: 15 residues. V was clipped by 4 bases and J by 5 bases; unmatched bases: 8. From germline, CDR1 is LGHDT and CDR2 YNNKEL (reference sequence). From around 11 ml of fresh peripheral blood, PBMCs were isolated. J is TRBJ2-5 and V is TRBV3-1, with 9 bases fitting TRBD1. The material sequenced was blood. The origin of this receptor is a woman aged 18-29 years with Graves' ophthalmopathy. The CDR3 spells CASSRRTGGKETQYF. CDR3 nucleotide sequence: TGTGCCAGCAGCCGACGAACAGGGGGCAAGGAGACCCAGTACTTC.